These 9 T cell receptor beta chains originate from one sample sequenced in a study of cytomegalovirus exposure and HLA in healthy donors. The PCR had 60 Vbeta and 13 Jbeta primers. TCRdb's copy holds only in-frame clones and misses some; the assay was immunoSEQ multiplex PCR. The data contain approximately 150,000 clones, approximately 80% of them singletons. The sample taken for sequencing was PBMCs. All receptors come from a woman aged 25-40 years in good health and CMV-seronegative.

This sequence joins TRBV2 and TRBJ2-3; 7 nucleotides align to TRBD2. CDR1 SNHLY and CDR2 FYNNEI come from the germline V gene. Trimming took 6 bases from V and 0 from J; bases not matched to a gene: 15. The CDR3 spans 18 residues. CDR3 nucleotides: TGTGCCAGCAGCACCCGGAGCGGGACCAGACCTAGCACAGATACGCAGTATTTT. This sequence encodes CASSTRSGTRPSTDTQYF.

The chain carries TRBV21-1 and TRBJ1-1; TRBD1, as called in the table, went unchecked against the DNA. TRBV21-1 is a documented pseudogene. The CDR3 runs to 14 residues. For the CDR3, the DNA is TGTGCCAGCAGCAAAAACAGGGGGCGAGTTGAAGCTTTCTTT. As protein: CASSKNRGRVEAFF.

As for this clone: The junction departs from germline at one end; a sequencing error may be responsible. The chain combines TRBV29-1 with TRBJ1-2; D unresolved. CDR1 is SQVTM, CDR2 ANQGSEA, per germline. The CDR3 runs to 14 residues. The CDR3 reads CSVEDRRGTCGYPF. Written as DNA, the CDR3 is TGCAGCGTTGAAGATCGTCGGGGAACATGTGGCTACCCCTTC.

This clone was recorded only once. The rearrangement uses TRBV5-6 and TRBJ2-3; D remains unclear. Germline CDR1 reads SGHDT; CDR2 reads YYEEEE. V gave up 2 bases and J gave up 0 bases, with 13 bases separating them. This CDR3 has 16 residues. The CDR3 coding sequence is TGTGCCAGCAGCTTCGTTGCGAGCGCTAGCACAGATACGCAGTATTTT. Residues: CASSFVASASTDTQYF.

The chain carries TRBV5-4 and TRBJ1-2; 10 bases line up with TRBD1. This CDR3 contains 14 residues. V shed 0 bases and J 6 bases; nucleotides not matched to a gene: 2. Germline V lookup: CDR1 SGHNT, CDR2 YYREEE (reference sequence). CDR3 sequence: CASSLGQGADGYTF. As DNA, the CDR3 is TGTGCCAGCAGCTTGGGACAGGGGGCTGATGGCTACACCTTC.

This chain uses TRBV5-1 with TRBJ1-2; 7 nucleotides match TRBD1. This CDR3 has 15 residues. Germline V gene sequence: CDR1 SGHRS, CDR2 YFSETQ. With 1 base clipped from V and 6 bases from J, the junction kept 9 bases outside the gene matches. The CDR3 region is CASSLYGTDTDGYTF. CDR3 in DNA: TGCGCCAGCAGCTTGTACGGGACAGATACCGATGGCTACACCTTC.

In its sample, this clone was seen once. The rearrangement links TRBV9 to TRBJ2-3; maybe TRBD2 (5 bases). The germline V and J ends were trimmed by 1 base and 1 base, with 10 bases remaining between them. CDR3 length: 15 residues. Germline assignment: CDR1 SGDLS and CDR2 YYNGEE. This CDR3 reads CASSVSAGGTDTQYF. Written as DNA, the CDR3 is TGTGCCAGCAGCGTATCCGCCGGGGGCACAGATACGCAGTATTTT. Full variable domain (outside the CDR3, taken from reference TRBV9 and TRBJ2-3): DSGVTQTPKHLITATGQRVTLRCSPRSGDLSVYWYQQSLDQGLQFLIQYYNGEERAKGNILERFSAQQFPDLHSELNLSSLELGDSALYFCASSVSAGGTDTQYFGPGTRLTVL.

The chain combines TRBV15 with TRBJ1-5; the D gene is possibly TRBD1 (5 bases). The V gene's germline CDR1 is LNHNV and CDR2 YYDKDF (reference sequence). V was pared by 0 bases and J by 0 bases, with 12 bases between. The CDR3 length is 17 residues. The CDR3 region has the DNA TGTGCCACCAGCAGAGATAACGGAGGGGCTAGCAATCAGCCCCAGCATTTT. Translated, it gives CATSRDNGGASNQPQHF.

This rearrangement joins TRBV20-1 to TRBJ1-1; no definite D call. Per germline, CDR1 DFQATT and CDR2 SNEGSKA (reference sequence). With 1 base removed from V and 8 bases from J, the gap between germline ends came to 5 bases. The CDR3 covers 10 residues. CDR3 in DNA: TGCAGTGCTAGAGGGGCAGAAGCTTTCTTT. This translates into CSARGAEAFF.